The 16 T cell receptor beta chains below come from one sample, sequenced in a study of shared clonotypes between healthy human individuals. The protocol was immunoSEQ multiplex PCR, while the TCRdb copy is restricted to in-frame clones and leaves out a portion. The sample lists approximately 640,000 clones, 90% seen once, with 34% in the top ten. Material for sequencing was memory CD8+ T cells from PBMCs. Subset in this sample: CD45RO+ cells pooled with CCR7-negative TemRA cells. Source of these receptors: a man in his late teens or twenties in good health. Some clones in this sample may be carry-over from other donors' samples.

This rearrangement joins TRBV28 to TRBJ1-2, with D perhaps TRBD1 (5 bases). The CDR3 is 15 amino acids. Germline CDR1 is MDHEN and CDR2 is SYDVKM. The V end was cut by 1 base, the J end by 5 bases, with 14 bases between. In DNA, the CDR3 is TGTGCCAGCAGTTTATTTGAGGGGCGGGGATATGGCTACACCTTC. This sequence encodes CASSLFEGRGYGYTF.

This chain joins TRBV4-1 and TRBJ2-7, with 7 bases identical to TRBD1. V lost 0 bases to trimming and J lost 5 bases; unmatched junction nucleotides: 10. Germline V lookup: CDR1 MGHRA, CDR2 YSYEKL. This CDR3 is built from 16 residues. The CDR3 nucleotides are TGCGCCAGCAGCCAAGATAGAGGCGTTCAGGGGGACGAGCAGTACTTC. This sequence encodes CASSQDRGVQGDEQYF.

As to this clone: This sample includes further DNA sequences coding for the same CDR3. The chain combines TRBV9 with TRBJ2-2, with D possibly being TRBD2 (6 bases). Germline CDR1 SGDLS, CDR2 YYNGEE. V dropped 2 bases and J dropped 6 bases, with 11 bases sitting between them. This CDR3 region has 14 residues. CDR3 region: CASSVVGGAGELFF. CDR3 coding DNA: TGTGCCAGCAGCGTGGTAGGAGGGGCCGGGGAGCTGTTTTTT.

This sequence joins TRBV27 and TRBJ2-7, with D tentatively TRBD1 or TRBD2 (5 bases each). V dropped 5 bases and J dropped 3 bases, with 14 bases sitting between them. Germline CDR1 and CDR2: MNHEY and SMNVEV (reference sequence). CDR3 length: 14 amino acids. CDR3 in amino acids: CASSIRDAGYEQYF. Written as DNA, the CDR3 is TGTGCCAGCAGTATCCGGGACGCGGGCTACGAGCAGTACTTC.

This sequence joins TRBV7-8 and TRBJ2-1; TRBD2 might be the D (5 bases). The germline V and J ends were trimmed by 4 bases and 4 bases, with 17 bases remaining between them. The CDR3 consists of 16 residues. CDR1 SGHVS and CDR2 FQNEAQ come from the germline V gene. CDR3 protein: CASSSPDRRRYNEQFF. The CDR3 nucleotides are TGTGCCAGCAGCTCACCGGACCGCAGGAGGTACAATGAGCAGTTCTTC.

V is TRBV5-1 and J is TRBJ2-3; TRBD1 might be the D (5 bases). The ends were cut back, 3 bases at V and 4 bases at J, with 9 bases in the middle. CDR3 length equals 13 residues. Germline V gene lookup returns CDR1 SGHRS and CDR2 YFSETQ. The DNA of the CDR3 is TGCGCCAGCAGCTACCCCAGGGCAGATACGCAGTATTTT. Translation: CASSYPRADTQYF.

The V and J genes are TRBV19 and TRBJ1-1; unclear D gene. This CDR3 comprises 14 residues. Germline CDR1 reads LNHDA; CDR2 reads SQIVND (reference sequence). Deletions cut 0 bases from V and 11 bases from J, with 16 bases between. CDR3 residues: CASSIDRTSLGAFF. The CDR3, as DNA: TGTGCCAGTAGTATAGATCGGACGTCGTTAGGGGCTTTCTTT.

The rearrangement links TRBV9 to TRBJ2-2, with 7 bases lining up with TRBD2. There are 16 residues in the CDR3. V lost 4 bases to trimming and J lost 1 base; unmatched junction nucleotides: 7. Germline CDR1 SGDLS, CDR2 YYNGEE. The CDR3 DNA follows: TGTGCCAGCAGCCCGCGAATAGCGGGGAACACCGGGGAGCTGTTTTTT. Translation: CASSPRIAGNTGELFF.

The J gene is TRBJ2-1, the V gene TRBV10-3, with TRBD2 matching 8 bases. Per the germline V gene, CDR1 is ENHRY and CDR2 is SYGVKD. CDR3 length: 14 residues. V lost 6 bases and J lost 7; bases outside the gene matches: 8. In nucleotides, the CDR3 is TGTGCCATCAGCGGGAGCGGGAGTGGGAATGAGCAGTTCTTC. It specifies CAISGSGSGNEQFF.

The chain couples TRBV18 to TRBJ2-1; 10 positions agree with TRBD1. CDR1 KGHSH and CDR2 LQKENI come from the germline V gene. V shed 8 bases and J 3 bases; nucleotides not matched to a gene: 4. The CDR3 length is 14 residues. CDR3 nucleotide sequence: TGTGCCAGCCAGGGGGACAGGGGCTACAATGAGCAGTTCTTC. Translation gives CASQGDRGYNEQFF.

This chain connects TRBV6-5 to TRBJ2-2; 10 positions agree with TRBD2. This CDR3 contains 15 residues. CDR1 is MNHEY and CDR2 is SVGAGI in the germline V gene. V shed 8 bases and J 1 base; nucleotides not matched to a gene: 4. This CDR3 is CASRAGGKNTGELFF. CDR3 DNA: TGTGCCAGCCGAGCGGGAGGGAAGAACACCGGGGAGCTGTTTTTT.

The gene calls are TRBV9 and TRBJ2-5; 7 bases map to TRBD2. Per germline, CDR1 SGDLS and CDR2 YYNGEE. V gave up 5 bases and J gave up 2 bases; unmatched junction bases: 6. The CDR3 sequence is 14 residues long. The CDR3 reads CASSGDYMQETQYF. In DNA, the CDR3 is TGTGCCAGCAGTGGGGACTACATGCAAGAGACCCAGTACTTC.

V is TRBV5-5 and J is TRBJ2-3; 10 nucleotides agree with TRBD2. Germline V gives CDR1 SGHKS, CDR2 YYEKEE (reference sequence). V was pared by 3 bases and J by 0 bases, with 1 base of the junction left unmatched. This CDR3 region has 15 residues. The CDR3 bases are TGTGCCAGCAGCTGGACTAGCGGTAGCACAGATACGCAGTATTTT. Amino acids: CASSWTSGSTDTQYF. Complete variable domain (other parts from reference TRBV5-5 and TRBJ2-3): DAGVTQSPTHLIKTRGQQVTLRCSPISGHKSVSWYQQVLGQGPQFIFQYYEKEERGRGNFPDRFSARQFPNYSSELNVNALLLGDSALYLCASSWTSGSTDTQYFGPGTRLTVL.

This sequence joins TRBV4-1 and TRBJ2-7; maybe TRBD1 (5 bases). CDR1 and CDR2 (germline): MGHRA, YSYEKL. This CDR3 is 16 amino acids long. V was clipped by 0 bases and J by 3 bases, with 15 bases between them. In DNA form, the CDR3 reads TGCGCCAGCAGCCAAGAAGGCGCAGGGAAGAACTACGAGCAGTACTTC. As protein: CASSQEGAGKNYEQYF.

A note on this clone: The same CDR3 also results from other DNA sequences found in this sample. The chain joins TRBV6-5 to TRBJ2-1; D call uncertain. V lost 0 bases and J lost 2, with 11 bases in between. CDR1 is MNHEY, CDR2 SVGAGI, per germline. This CDR3 contains 16 residues. CDR3 sequence: CASSYSAGEAYNEQFF. CDR3 bases: TGTGCCAGCAGTTACTCAGCAGGAGAGGCCTACAATGAGCAGTTCTTC.

This chain links TRBV30 with TRBJ2-1, with a tentative D call TRBD1 (6 bases). CDR1 and CDR2 from the germline V gene are GTSNPN and SVGIG (reference sequence). The CDR3 has 15 amino acids. V lost 0 bases, J lost 5 bases, and 14 bases lay in between. The CDR3 DNA reads TGTGCCTGGAGTGTGAGGACAGTCTATAACAATGAGCAGTTCTTC. Translating it yields CAWSVRTVYNNEQFF.